The rows below give T cell receptor beta chains drawn from one sample of a study of blood T cell repertoires in COVID-19. The assay was immunoSEQ multiplex PCR, and TCRdb's table has in-frame clones only and misses some. The sample shows 300,000 to 450,000 clones, 70% to 90% of them seen only once. Sequenced input: peripheral blood. The receptors come from a human donor in a cohort sampled during active COVID-19. Both conserved end residues are part of each CDR3. D genes are given only for firm matches. A row's size may be missing; if present it is once, few, many or a size class.

TRBJ2-3,TRBD1,NA,TRBV24-1,TGTGCCACCAGTGATTTGGGACAGGGGAAGGATACGCAGTATTTT,CATSDLGQGKDTQYF
TRBJ2-3,NA,NA,TRBV5-1,TGCGCCAGCAGCTTCCAGGGCTACACAGATACGCAGTATTTT,CASSFQGYTDTQYF
TRBJ2-1,NA,NA,TRBV11-3,TGTGCCAGCAGCTCAAACACGAATGAGCAGTTCTTC,CASSSNTNEQFF
TRBJ2-2,TRBD2,few,TRBV5-1,TGCGCCAGCAGCTTGGACCGGGGACTAGCGGGAATCGGAGGTACCGGGGAGCTGTTTTTT,CASSLDRGLAGIGGTGELFF
TRBJ2-7,NA,NA,TRBV14,TGTGCCAGCAGTTCAGAGGGCCGGGGGTTGAGTGAGCAGTACTTC,CASSSEGRGLSEQYF
TRBJ2-5,NA,NA,TRBV10-3,TGTGCCATCAGTGTTTTAGCGGCGTCAGGGGGGGAGACCCAGTACTTC,CAISVLAASGGETQYF
TRBJ1-1,NA,NA,TRBV19,TGTGCCAGTAGTATAAGGTGGATGGAGGGTGAAGCTTTCTTT,CASSIRWMEGEAFF
TRBJ1-5,NA,NA,TRBV27,TGTGCCAGCAGTTTATCTCCCGGTTTTCAGCCCCAGCATTTT,CASSLSPGFQPQHF
TRBJ2-2,NA,NA,TRBV19,TGTGCCAGTAGTACATGGGACTCCGGGGAGCTGTTTTTT,CASSTWDSGELFF
TRBJ2-7,NA,NA,TRBV2,TGTGCCAGCAGGGCGGACAGTTCCTACGAGCAGTACTTC,CASRADSSYEQYF
TRBJ2-2,TRBD1,NA,TRBV6-1,TGTGCCAGCAGTGAAAGGCAGGGGGCGTTTGCAGAAATTGGCGGGGAGCTGTTTTTT,CASSERQGAFAEIGGELFF
TRBJ1-2,TRBD1,NA,TRBV7-9,TGTGCCAGCAGCGTGGACAGGGCTGGCTACACCTTC,CASSVDRAGYTF
TRBJ2-7,TRBD1,NA,TRBV30,TGTGCCTGGAGTCGCGGACAGGCCTACGAGCAGTACTTC,CAWSRGQAYEQYF
TRBJ2-2,NA,NA,TRBV2,TGTGCCAGCAGTGATGCGGGAACCGGGGAGCTGTTTTTT,CASSDAGTGELFF
TRBJ2-7,TRBD1,NA,TRBV15,TGTGCCACCAGCAGATTGGGACAGGGGGTGCTATCTGGGGAGCAGTACTTC,CATSRLGQGVLSGEQYF
TRBJ2-3,NA,NA,TRBV18,TGTGCCAGCTCACCGCCCTGGCCGTTCACAGATACGCAGTATTTT,CASSPPWPFTDTQYF
TRBJ1-2,NA,NA,TRBV19,TGTGCCACCGCTGACAGAGTTAACTATGGCTACACCTTC,CATADRVNYGYTF
TRBJ2-5,NA,NA,TRBV15,TGTGCCACCAGCAGAGATCGCCAGGGCGAGACCCAGTACTTC,CATSRDRQGETQYF
TRBJ1-6,TRBD1,once,TRBV5-1,TGCGCCAGCAGCTCAGGGGGTAGAGATTCACCCCTCCACTTT,CASSSGGRDSPLHF
TRBJ1-2,NA,NA,TRBV6-1,TGTGCCAGCAGTGACCAGGGGTCCTATGGCTACACCTTC,CASSDQGSYGYTF
TRBJ1-1,TRBD1,NA,TRBV7-9,TGTGCCAGCAGGAAGGACAGGGTGGACACTGAAGCTTTCTTT,CASRKDRVDTEAFF
TRBJ1-6,NA,NA,TRBV2,TGTGCCAGCAGTGCAGGGTCAAAAGCCCAAAATTCACCCCTCCACTTT,CASSAGSKAQNSPLHF